This entry lists 16 T cell receptor beta chains sequenced from one sample in a study of identical twins. TCRdb re-called the 5' RACE reads through MiXCR, storing one row per CDR3 protein. The repertoire holds 1.5 million to 2 million distinct CDR3 sequences, with 32% as singletons. Input material: cord blood. Receptors originate from a newborn girl in good health.

This sequence joins TRBV2 and TRBJ2-5, with a possible D match to TRBD2 (5 bases). Germline V gene data show CDR1 as SNHLY and CDR2 as FYNNEI. This CDR3 spans 13 amino acids. V lost 8 bases and J lost 11, with 21 bases in between. Here the CDR3 reads CASGSGVYNEQYF. DNA of the CDR3: TGTGCCAGCGGGAGTGGAGTTTACAATGAGCAGTACTTC.

This clonotype turned up a few times. The chain links TRBV20-1 to TRBJ1-1; 9 bases match TRBD1. Trimming took 0 bases from V and 0 from J; bases not matched to a gene: 8. The germline CDR1 and CDR2 sequences are DFQATT and SNEGSKA (reference sequence). The CDR3 runs 17 residues. CDR3 in DNA: TGCAGTGCTAGAGATCCGGACAGGGGAGGCTTGAACACTGAAGCTTTCTTT. Amino acid sequence: CSARDPDRGGLNTEAFF.

The rearrangement joins TRBV2 to TRBJ2-1; possibly TRBD2 for D (5 bases). The J call could be wrong; TRBJ2-7 is a better fit for the DNA end. The CDR3 is 15 amino acids. Germline CDR1 SNHLY, CDR2 FYNNEI. CDR3 region: CASKVGVSSYNEQYF. In nucleotides, the CDR3 is TGTGCCAGCAAAGTGGGAGTTAGCTCCTACAATGAGCAGTACTTC.

This clonotype came up many times. The chain combines TRBV20-1 with TRBJ2-7; D might be TRBD1 or TRBD2, each matching 5 bases. The CDR3 totals 14 residues. With 0 bases removed from V and 0 bases from J, the gap between germline ends came to 9 bases. Germline V gene sequence: CDR1 DFQATT, CDR2 SNEGSKA (reference sequence). Written as DNA, the CDR3 is TGCAGTGCTAGAGATAGAGGGACCTCCTACGAGCAGTACTTC. Protein sequence: CSARDRGTSYEQYF.

The chain recombines TRBV3-1 with TRBJ2-3; 7 bases align to TRBD2. V trimming: 3 bases; J trimming: 4 bases; junction bases outside the gene matches: 10. Germline V lookup: CDR1 LGHDT, CDR2 YNNKEL (reference sequence). The CDR3 is made up of 16 amino acids. Written as DNA, the CDR3 is TGTGCCAGCAGCCAGCAGGGCGGGAGAGGCGCAGATACGCAGTATTTT. Translating gives CASSQQGGRGADTQYF.

This clonotype has just a few counts. The chain links TRBV20-1 to TRBJ2-3; a weak D match, TRBD2 (5 bases). The CDR3 spans 14 residues. Trimming took off 2 bases at V and 2 bases at J, with 11 bases between the two ends. Per the germline V gene, CDR1 is DFQATT and CDR2 is SNEGSKA (reference sequence). The CDR3 bases are TGCAGTGCTAGAATAAGCGGACTCACAGATACGCAGTATTTT. Translated, it gives CSARISGLTDTQYF.

This rearrangement joins TRBV5-1 to TRBJ2-2; D uncertain. The germline V gene has CDR1 SGHRS and CDR2 YFSETQ. This CDR3 comprises 13 residues. With 4 bases removed from V and 9 bases from J, the gap between germline ends came to 13 bases. The CDR3 nucleotides are TGCGCCAGCAGCGATGTTGGGCCGAGGGAGCTGTTTTTT. This translates into CASSDVGPRELFF.

Note on this clonotype: Germline and junction disagree at one end, which may indicate a read error. V is TRBV7-2 and J is TRBJ2-3; the D gene is possibly TRBD2 (6 bases). The CDR3 covers 14 residues. Per the germline V gene, CDR1 is SGHTA and CDR2 is FQGNSA. The chain's CDR3 is CASSLTTSTDMQYF. The CDR3 DNA is TGTGCCAGCAGCCTTACCACTAGCACAGATATGCAGTATTTT.

The chain carries TRBV20-1 and TRBJ2-7; TRBD1 matches 9 bases. With the DNA end fitting TRBJ2-5 better, the J assignment may be wrong. Germline loops: CDR1 DFQATT, CDR2 SNEGSKA (reference sequence). The CDR3 is 14 residues long. The CDR3 sequence is CSALDRGLTGTQYF. DNA of the CDR3: TGCAGTGCCCTGGACAGGGGACTTACGGGGACCCAGTACTTC.

In its sample, this clonotype was seen a few times. V and J are TRBV2 and TRBJ1-2; D uncertain. Germline-derived CDR1 and CDR2 are SNHLY and FYNNEI. V was cut by 4 bases and J by 1 base, with 7 bases left in between. The CDR3 spans 13 residues. CDR3 in amino acids: CASSGQVNYGYTF. CDR3 nucleotides: TGTGCCAGCAGTGGTCAGGTTAACTATGGCTACACCTTC.

The CDR3 nucleotides are TGTGCCAGCAGCGTAGAAGTGGGGAACACTGAAGCTTTCTTT. As protein: CASSVEVGNTEAFF. The chain links TRBV9 to TRBJ1-1; no reliable D call. Germline values: CDR1 SGDLS, CDR2 YYNGEE. V was shortened by 0 bases and J by 1 base, with 7 bases between the two germline ends. This CDR3 contains 14 residues.

The V call is TRBV5-1, the J call TRBJ2-6; TRBD1 aligns across 10 bases. J was trimmed by 0 bases and V by 2 bases; bases with no gene match: 11. Looked up from germline, CDR1 is SGHRS and CDR2 is YFSETQ. The CDR3 consists of 20 residues. The chain's CDR3 is CASSFNLAGQGSSGANVLTF. As DNA, the CDR3 is TGCGCCAGCAGCTTCAACTTGGCGGGACAGGGGAGCTCTGGGGCCAACGTCCTGACTTTC.

Only a few counts were recorded for this clonotype. The chain is built from TRBV18 and TRBJ2-1; TRBD2 might be the D (6 bases). Germline lookup yields CDR1 KGHSH and CDR2 LQKENI. The CDR3 sequence is 16 residues long. V was clipped by 0 bases and J by 12 bases, with 21 bases between them. Here the CDR3 DNA reads TGTGCCAGCTCACCACCTGGGGTAGCGGTCCCAGGGAGGCAGTTCTTC. Encoded protein: CASSPPGVAVPGRQFF. Filled out from reference TRBV18 and TRBJ2-1, the complete variable domain reads NAGVMQNPRHLVRRRGQEARLRCSPMKGHSHVYWYRQLPEEGLKFMVYLQKENIIDESGMPKERFSAEFPKEGPSILRIQQVVRGDSAAYFCASSPPGVAVPGRQFFGPGTRLTVL.

This clonotype was detected a few times. CDR3 protein: CSARVKGLEGSYNEQYF. In nucleotides, the CDR3 is TGCAGTGCTAGAGTTAAGGGACTAGAGGGCTCCTACAATGAGCAGTACTTC. J is TRBJ2-1 and V is TRBV20-1, with 8 bases fitting TRBD2. The J call may be incorrect, as the DNA end agrees better with TRBJ2-7. Germline CDR1 reads DFQATT; CDR2 reads SNEGSKA (reference sequence). The CDR3 extends over 17 amino acids.

The chain has TRBV5-1 and TRBJ2-1; the match to TRBD1 covers 7 bases. The CDR3 extends over 12 amino acids. From germline, CDR1 is SGHRS and CDR2 YFSETQ. V was clipped by 5 bases and J by 8 bases; unmatched bases: 4. CDR3 in amino acids: CASRQGRHEQFF. DNA of the CDR3: TGCGCCAGCAGACAGGGGCGACATGAGCAGTTCTTC.

The CDR3 sequence: CASSQSGNRYTF. Written as DNA, the CDR3 is TGTGCCAGCAGCCAAAGTGGGAATCGCTACACCTTC. The rearrangement links TRBV14 to TRBJ1-2; D not certain. Trimming left V 2 bases short and J 9 bases short, with 10 bases between. This CDR3 has 12 amino acids. The germline V gene encodes CDR1 SGHDN and CDR2 FVKESK.